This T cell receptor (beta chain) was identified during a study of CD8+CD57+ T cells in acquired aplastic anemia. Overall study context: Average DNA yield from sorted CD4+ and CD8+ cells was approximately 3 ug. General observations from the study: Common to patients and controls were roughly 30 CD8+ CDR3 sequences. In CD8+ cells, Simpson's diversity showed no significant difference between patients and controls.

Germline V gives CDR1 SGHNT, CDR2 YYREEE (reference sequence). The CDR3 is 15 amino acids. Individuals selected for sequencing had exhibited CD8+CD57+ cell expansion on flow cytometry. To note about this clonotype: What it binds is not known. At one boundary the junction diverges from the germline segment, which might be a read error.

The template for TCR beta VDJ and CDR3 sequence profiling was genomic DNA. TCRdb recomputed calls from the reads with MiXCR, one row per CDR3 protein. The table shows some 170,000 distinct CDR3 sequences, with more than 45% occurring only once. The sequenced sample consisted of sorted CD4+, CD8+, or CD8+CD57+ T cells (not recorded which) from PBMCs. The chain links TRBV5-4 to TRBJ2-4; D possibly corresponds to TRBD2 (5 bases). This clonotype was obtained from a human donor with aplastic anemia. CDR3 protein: CASSLERATKYIQYF. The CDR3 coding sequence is TGTGCCAGCAGCTTGGAGAGGGCGACCAAATACATTCAGTACTTC.